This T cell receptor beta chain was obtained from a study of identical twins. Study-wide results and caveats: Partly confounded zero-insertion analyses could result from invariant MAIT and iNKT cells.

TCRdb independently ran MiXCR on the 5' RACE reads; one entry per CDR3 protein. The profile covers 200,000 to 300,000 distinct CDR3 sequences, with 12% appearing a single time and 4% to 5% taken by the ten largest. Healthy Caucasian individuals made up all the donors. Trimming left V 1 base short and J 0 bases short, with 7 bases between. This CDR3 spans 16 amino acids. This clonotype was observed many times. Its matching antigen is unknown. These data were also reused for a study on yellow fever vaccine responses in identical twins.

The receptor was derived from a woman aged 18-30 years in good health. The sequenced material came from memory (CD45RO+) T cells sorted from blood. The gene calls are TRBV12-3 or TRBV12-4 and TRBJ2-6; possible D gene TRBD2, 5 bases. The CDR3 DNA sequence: TGTGCCAGCAGTTTAGTTGGGAGCTCTGGGGCCAACGTCCTGACTTTC. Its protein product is CASSLVGSSGANVLTF.